The next 10 T cell receptor beta chains were all read from a single sample in a study of T cell responses to AZD1222 COVID-19 vaccine. Measured with immunoSEQ multiplex PCR; TCRdb has only the in-frame clones, and not every one. The table records about 88,000 clones, around 90% of them present only once. The specimen comprised peripheral blood, sampled 28 days after the second AZD1222 dose. Receptors originate from an adult who received the AZD1222 COVID-19 vaccine.

CDR3 loop: CASSHPRGDRTGELFF. The CDR3 region has the DNA TGCGCCAGCAGTCACCCCAGGGGCGACAGAACCGGGGAGCTGTTTTTT. The chain joins TRBV23-1 to TRBJ2-2; maybe TRBD1 (6 bases). Being an ORF, TRBV23-1 has a function that is uncertain. Trimming left V 3 bases short and J 5 bases short, with 16 bases between. There are 16 residues in the CDR3.

The chain couples TRBV20-1 to TRBJ1-5; TRBD1 aligns across 10 bases. Germline CDR1 reads DFQATT; CDR2 reads SNEGSKA (reference sequence). Trimming at V came to 3 bases and at J to 3 bases, leaving 8 bases not matched to a gene. The CDR3 loop spans 16 amino acids. Here the CDR3 reads CSASDRGRSPNQPQHF. The DNA of the CDR3 is TGCAGTGCTAGTGACAGGGGGCGAAGTCCCAATCAGCCCCAGCATTTT.

The rearrangement uses TRBV4-2 and TRBJ1-5, with D tentatively TRBD1 (6 bases). Germline V CDR1 and CDR2: LGHNA, YNFKEQ. V lost 1 base to trimming and J lost 5 bases, with 15 bases between them. This CDR3 comprises 16 residues. As DNA, the CDR3 is TGTGCCAGCAGCCAAGTTACGGGACAATCGTATCAGCCCCAGCATTTT. Its translation is CASSQVTGQSYQPQHF.

Notes on this clone: An end of the junction differs from the germline gene, which may be a read error. This chain connects TRBV18 to TRBJ1-2; D is uncertain. The germline V gene encodes CDR1 KGHSH and CDR2 LQKENI. CDR3 length equals 13 residues. As DNA, the CDR3 is TGTGCCAGCTCACCACCCTCGGAGTCTGGCTACACCTTT. Its protein is CASSPPSESGYTF.

This clone occurred once. The chain links TRBV9 to TRBJ1-1, with a tentative D call TRBD1 (5 bases). Germline CDR1 SGDLS, CDR2 YYNGEE. The CDR3 contains 14 residues. V was trimmed by 0 bases and J by 4 bases, leaving 10 bases between them. The chain's CDR3 is CASSVDGGTTEAFF. For the CDR3, the DNA is TGTGCCAGCAGCGTAGACGGCGGGACCACTGAAGCTTTCTTT.

This rearrangement joins TRBV9 to TRBJ1-3, with D perhaps TRBD1 (5 bases). CDR1 and CDR2 (germline): SGDLS, YYNGEE. The CDR3 has 18 residues. V was pared by 0 bases and J by 0 bases, with 16 bases between. The CDR3 here is CASSVGGGDVGSGNTIYF. The DNA of the CDR3 is TGTGCCAGCAGCGTAGGAGGAGGGGACGTAGGCTCTGGAAACACCATATATTTT.

This clone was seen repeatedly, ten times or more. Germline is not matched at one junction end, which may reflect a read error. This chain's CDR3 is CASRQGPVGSYEQYF. The CDR3 nucleotides are TGTGCCAGCAGACAAGGTCCGGTCGGCTCCTACGAGCAGTACTTC. This chain links TRBV4-2 with TRBJ2-7, with D hard to call. Germline lookup yields CDR1 LGHNA and CDR2 YNFKEQ. The CDR3 loop spans 15 amino acids.

The rearrangement joins TRBV15 to TRBJ2-1; TRBD2 agrees at 13 bases. CDR3 length: 15 residues. J gave up 10 bases and V 4 bases, and 7 bases lay outside the gene matches. The germline gives CDR1 LNHNV, CDR2 YYDKDF (reference sequence). This CDR3 reads CATSIGLAGVREQFF. CDR3 nucleotides: TGTGCCACCAGCATCGGACTAGCGGGGGTTCGGGAGCAGTTCTTC.

The chain links TRBV5-5 to TRBJ1-5; 9 bases are a match to TRBD1. The J segment lost 0 bases and the V segment lost 2 bases, leaving 6 bases of the junction unmatched. Germline CDR1 reads SGHKS; CDR2 reads YYEKEE (reference sequence). The CDR3 consists of 17 residues. This chain's CDR3 is CASSFGTGSISNQPQHF. CDR3 sequence (DNA): TGTGCCAGCAGCTTTGGGACAGGGAGTATTAGCAATCAGCCCCAGCATTTT.

The chain links TRBV6-5 to TRBJ2-1, with a weak D call TRBD2 (5 bases). The CDR3 contains 11 residues. The V gene lost 6 bases and the J gene lost 10 bases, with 10 bases spanning the gap. Germline CDR1 and CDR2: MNHEY and SVGAGI. The CDR3 DNA reads as TGTGCCAGCAGGGCGACGGGGGAGCAGTTCTTC. Encoded protein: CASRATGEQFF.